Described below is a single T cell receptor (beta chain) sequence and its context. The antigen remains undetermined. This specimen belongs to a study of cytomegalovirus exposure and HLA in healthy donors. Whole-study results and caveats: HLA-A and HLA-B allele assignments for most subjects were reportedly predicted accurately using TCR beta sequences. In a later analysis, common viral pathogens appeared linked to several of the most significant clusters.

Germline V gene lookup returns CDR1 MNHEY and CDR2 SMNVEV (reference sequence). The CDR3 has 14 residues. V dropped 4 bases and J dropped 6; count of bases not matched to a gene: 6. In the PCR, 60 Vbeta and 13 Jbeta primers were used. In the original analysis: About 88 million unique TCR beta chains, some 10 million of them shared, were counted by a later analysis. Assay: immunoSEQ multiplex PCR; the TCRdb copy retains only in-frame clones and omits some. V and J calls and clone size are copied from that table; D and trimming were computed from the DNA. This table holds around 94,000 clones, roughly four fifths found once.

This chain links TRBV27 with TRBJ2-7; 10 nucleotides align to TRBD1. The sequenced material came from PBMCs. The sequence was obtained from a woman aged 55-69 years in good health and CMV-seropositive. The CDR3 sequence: CASSYGTGVGEQYF. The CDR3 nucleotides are TGTGCCAGCAGTTATGGGACAGGGGTCGGCGAGCAGTACTTC.